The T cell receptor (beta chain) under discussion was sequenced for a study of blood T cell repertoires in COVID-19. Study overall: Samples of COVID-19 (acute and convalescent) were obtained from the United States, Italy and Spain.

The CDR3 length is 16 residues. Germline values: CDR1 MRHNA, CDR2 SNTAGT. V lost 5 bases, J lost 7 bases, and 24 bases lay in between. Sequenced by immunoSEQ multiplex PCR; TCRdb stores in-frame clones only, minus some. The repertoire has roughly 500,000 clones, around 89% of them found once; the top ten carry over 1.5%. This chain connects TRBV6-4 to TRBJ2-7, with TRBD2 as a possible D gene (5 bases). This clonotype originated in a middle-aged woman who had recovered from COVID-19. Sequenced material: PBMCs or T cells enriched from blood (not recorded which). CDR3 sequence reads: CASSIWVPPHGGEQYF. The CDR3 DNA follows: TGTGCCAGCAGTATCTGGGTCCCGCCCCACGGAGGTGAGCAGTACTTC.